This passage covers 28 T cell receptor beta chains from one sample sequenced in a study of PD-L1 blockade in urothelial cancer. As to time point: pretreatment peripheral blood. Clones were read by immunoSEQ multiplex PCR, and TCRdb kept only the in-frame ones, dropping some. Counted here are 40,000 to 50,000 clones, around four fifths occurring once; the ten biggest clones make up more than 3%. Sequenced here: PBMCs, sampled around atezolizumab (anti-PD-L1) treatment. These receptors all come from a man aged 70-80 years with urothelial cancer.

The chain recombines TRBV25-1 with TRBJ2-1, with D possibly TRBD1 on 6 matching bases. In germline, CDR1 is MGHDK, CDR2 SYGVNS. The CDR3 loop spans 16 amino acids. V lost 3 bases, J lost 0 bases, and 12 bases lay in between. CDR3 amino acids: CASSDKTGASYNEQFF. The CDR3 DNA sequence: TGTGCCAGCAGTGACAAGACAGGAGCCTCCTACAATGAGCAGTTCTTC.

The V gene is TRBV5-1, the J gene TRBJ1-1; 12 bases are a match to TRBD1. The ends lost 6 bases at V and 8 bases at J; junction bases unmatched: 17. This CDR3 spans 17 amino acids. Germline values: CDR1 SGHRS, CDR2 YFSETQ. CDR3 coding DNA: TGCGCCAGCACTCAACCCGGGACAGGGGGCGCGAACGGGGAAGCTTTCTTT. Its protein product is CASTQPGTGGANGEAFF.

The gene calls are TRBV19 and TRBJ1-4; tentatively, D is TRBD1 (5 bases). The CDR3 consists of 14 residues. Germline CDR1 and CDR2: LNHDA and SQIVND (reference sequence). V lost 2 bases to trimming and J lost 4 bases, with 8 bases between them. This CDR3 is CASSIQGGNEKLFF. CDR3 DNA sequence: TGTGCCAGTAGTATACAGGGAGGTAATGAAAAACTGTTTTTT.

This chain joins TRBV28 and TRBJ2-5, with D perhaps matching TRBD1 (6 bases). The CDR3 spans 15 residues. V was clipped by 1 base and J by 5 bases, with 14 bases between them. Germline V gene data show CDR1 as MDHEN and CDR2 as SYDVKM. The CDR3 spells CASSLSRGGGETQYF. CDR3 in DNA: TGTGCCAGCAGTTTATCTCGAGGGGGTGGGGAGACCCAGTACTTC.

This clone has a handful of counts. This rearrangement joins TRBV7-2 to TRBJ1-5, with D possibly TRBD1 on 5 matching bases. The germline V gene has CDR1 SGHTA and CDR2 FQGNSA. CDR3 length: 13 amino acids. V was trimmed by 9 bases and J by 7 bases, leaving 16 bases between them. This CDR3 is CASTPRGGQPQHF. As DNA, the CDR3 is TGTGCCAGTACCCCGAGGGGAGGACAGCCCCAGCATTTT.

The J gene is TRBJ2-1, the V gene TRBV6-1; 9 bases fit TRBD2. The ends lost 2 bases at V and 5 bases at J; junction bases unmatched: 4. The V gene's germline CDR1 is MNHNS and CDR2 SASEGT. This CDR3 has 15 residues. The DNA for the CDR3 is TGTGCCAGCAGTGAAATGGTAGCGGGGGACAATGAGCAGTTCTTC. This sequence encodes CASSEMVAGDNEQFF.

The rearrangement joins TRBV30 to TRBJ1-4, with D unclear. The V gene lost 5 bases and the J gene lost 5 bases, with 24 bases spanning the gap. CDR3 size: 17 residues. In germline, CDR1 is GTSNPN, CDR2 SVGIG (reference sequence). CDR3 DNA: TGTGCCTGGTGCGGGCCGCGCTCCACAGTCACAAATGAAAAACTGTTTTTT. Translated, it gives CAWCGPRSTVTNEKLFF.

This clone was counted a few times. CDR3 sequence reads: CASSPGTSGKEQYF. For the CDR3, the DNA is TGTGCCAGCAGCCCGGGGACTAGCGGTAAGGAGCAGTACTTC. The gene calls are TRBV7-9 and TRBJ2-7, with 11 nucleotides matching TRBD2. The germline V gene has CDR1 SEHNR and CDR2 FQNEAQ (reference sequence). The ends lost 5 bases at V and 7 bases at J; junction bases unmatched: 7. The CDR3 consists of 14 residues. The full variable domain, completed using reference TRBV7-9 and TRBJ2-7, is DTGVSQNPRHKITKRGQNVTFRCDPISEHNRLYWYRQTLGQGPEFLTYFQNEAQLEKSRLLSDRFSAERPKGSFSTLEIQRTEQGDSAMYLCASSPGTSGKEQYFGPGTRLTVT.

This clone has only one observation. The CDR3 nucleotides are TGTGCCAGCGAGGGGCGCGGAGGGGGCTACACCTTC. This translates into CASEGRGGGYTF. V usage is TRBV9 and J usage is TRBJ1-2, with D possibly TRBD1 on 5 matching bases. This CDR3 is 12 amino acids long. Per germline, CDR1 SGDLS and CDR2 YYNGEE. Trimming shortened V by 7 bases and J by 8 bases, and 15 bases separated the two germline ends.

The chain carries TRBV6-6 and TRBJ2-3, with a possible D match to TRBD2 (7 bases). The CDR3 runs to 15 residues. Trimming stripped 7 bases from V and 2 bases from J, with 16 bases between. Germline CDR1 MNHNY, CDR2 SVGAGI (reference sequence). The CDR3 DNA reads TGTGCCAGCACCCCGGGGGGACACCCCACAGATACGCAGTATTTT. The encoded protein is CASTPGGHPTDTQYF.

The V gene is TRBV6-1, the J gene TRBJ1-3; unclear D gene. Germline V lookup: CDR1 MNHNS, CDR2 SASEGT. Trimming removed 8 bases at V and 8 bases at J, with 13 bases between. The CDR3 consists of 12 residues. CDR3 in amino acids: CASSRRTDTIYF. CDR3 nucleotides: TGTGCCAGCTCCAGGCGAACGGACACCATATATTTT.

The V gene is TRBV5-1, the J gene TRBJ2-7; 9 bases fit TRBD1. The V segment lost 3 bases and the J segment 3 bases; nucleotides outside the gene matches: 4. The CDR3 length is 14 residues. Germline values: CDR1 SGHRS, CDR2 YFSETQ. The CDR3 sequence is CASSWGTGLYEQYF. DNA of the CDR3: TGCGCCAGCAGCTGGGGGACAGGGCTCTACGAGCAGTACTTC. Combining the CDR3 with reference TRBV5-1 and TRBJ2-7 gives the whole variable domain KAGVTQTPRYLIKTRGQQVTLSCSPISGHRSVSWYQQTPGQGLQFLFEYFSETQRNKGNFPGRFSGRQFSNSRSEMNVSTLELGDSALYLCASSWGTGLYEQYFGPGTRLTVT.

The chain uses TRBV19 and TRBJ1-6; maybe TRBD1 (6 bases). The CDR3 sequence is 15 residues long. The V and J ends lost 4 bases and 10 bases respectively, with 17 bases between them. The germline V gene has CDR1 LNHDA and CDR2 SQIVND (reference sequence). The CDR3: CASSTSTGSNSPLHF. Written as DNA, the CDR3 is TGTGCCAGTAGTACATCAACAGGGAGCAACTCACCCCTCCACTTT.

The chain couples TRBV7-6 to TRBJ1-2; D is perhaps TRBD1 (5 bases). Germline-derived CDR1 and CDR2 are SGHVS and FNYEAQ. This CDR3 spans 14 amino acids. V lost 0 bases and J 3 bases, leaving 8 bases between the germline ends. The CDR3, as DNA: TGTGCCAGCAGCTTAGCGCCGGGGGACTATGGCTACACCTTC. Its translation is CASSLAPGDYGYTF.

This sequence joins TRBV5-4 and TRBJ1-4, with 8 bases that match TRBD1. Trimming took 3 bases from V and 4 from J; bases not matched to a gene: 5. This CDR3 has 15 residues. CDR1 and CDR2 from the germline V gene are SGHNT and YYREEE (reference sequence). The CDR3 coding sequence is TGTGCCAGCAGCTCCCCACAGGGGGGTAATGAAAAACTGTTTTTT. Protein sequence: CASSSPQGGNEKLFF.

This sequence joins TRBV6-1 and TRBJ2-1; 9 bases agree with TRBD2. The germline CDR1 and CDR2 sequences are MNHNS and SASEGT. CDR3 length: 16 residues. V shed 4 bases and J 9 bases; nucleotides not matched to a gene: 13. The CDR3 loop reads CASSGKSGGQGGEQFF. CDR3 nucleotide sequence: TGTGCCAGCAGTGGGAAGAGCGGGGGGCAGGGGGGTGAGCAGTTCTTC.

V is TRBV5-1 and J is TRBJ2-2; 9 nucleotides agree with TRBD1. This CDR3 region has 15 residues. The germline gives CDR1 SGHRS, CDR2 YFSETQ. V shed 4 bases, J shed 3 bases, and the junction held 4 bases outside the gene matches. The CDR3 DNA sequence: TGCGCCAGCAGCCAGACAGGGGGGTACACCGGGGAGCTGTTTTTT. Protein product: CASSQTGGYTGELFF.

The CDR3 DNA is TGTGCCAGCAGCGTACGGGGACAGGGGGCTCAACCCGGGGAGCTGTTTTTT. Its translation: CASSVRGQGAQPGELFF. The chain carries TRBV9 and TRBJ2-2, with 12 bases lining up with TRBD1. CDR1 SGDLS and CDR2 YYNGEE come from the germline V gene. Germline trimming cut 1 base from V and 6 bases from J; bases unmatched to any gene: 7. The CDR3 is 17 amino acids.

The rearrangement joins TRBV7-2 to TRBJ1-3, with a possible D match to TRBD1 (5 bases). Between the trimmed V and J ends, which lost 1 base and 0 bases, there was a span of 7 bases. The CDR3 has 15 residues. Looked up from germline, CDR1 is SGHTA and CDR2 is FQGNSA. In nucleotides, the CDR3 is TGTGCCAGCAGCTTAGAACAGGTCTCTGGAAACACCATATATTTT. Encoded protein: CASSLEQVSGNTIYF.

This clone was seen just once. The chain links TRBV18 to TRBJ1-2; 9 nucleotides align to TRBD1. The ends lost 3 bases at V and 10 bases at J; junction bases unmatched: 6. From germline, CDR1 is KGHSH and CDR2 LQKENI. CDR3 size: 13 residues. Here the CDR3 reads CASSPRTGDPYTF. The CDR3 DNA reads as TGTGCCAGCTCACCCAGGACAGGGGACCCCTACACCTTC. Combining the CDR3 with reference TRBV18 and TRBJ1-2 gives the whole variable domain NAGVMQNPRHLVRRRGQEARLRCSPMKGHSHVYWYRQLPEEGLKFMVYLQKENIIDESGMPKERFSAEFPKEGPSILRIQQVVRGDSAAYFCASSPRTGDPYTFGSGTRLTVV.

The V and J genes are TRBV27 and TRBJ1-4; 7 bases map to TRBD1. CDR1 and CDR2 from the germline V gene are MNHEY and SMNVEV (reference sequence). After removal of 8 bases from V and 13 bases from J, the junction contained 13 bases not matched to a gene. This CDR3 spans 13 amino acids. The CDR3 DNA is TGTGCCAGCCGGAGGCAGGGGGGTGGTGGACTGTTTTTT. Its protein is CASRRQGGGGLFF.

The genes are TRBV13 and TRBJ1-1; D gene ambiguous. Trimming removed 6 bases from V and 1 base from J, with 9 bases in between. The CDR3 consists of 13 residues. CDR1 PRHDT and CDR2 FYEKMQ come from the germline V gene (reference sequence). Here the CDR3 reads CASSSHRNTEAFF. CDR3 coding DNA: TGTGCCAGCAGTTCACACCGGAACACTGAAGCTTTCTTT.

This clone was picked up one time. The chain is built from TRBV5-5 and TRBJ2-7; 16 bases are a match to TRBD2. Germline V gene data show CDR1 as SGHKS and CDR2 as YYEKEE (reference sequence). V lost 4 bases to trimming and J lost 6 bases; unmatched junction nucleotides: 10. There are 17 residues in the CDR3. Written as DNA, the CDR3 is TGTGCCAGCAGCAAAGGGACTAGCGGGGGGGCCTTCTTCGAGCAGTACTTC. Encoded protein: CASSKGTSGGAFFEQYF.

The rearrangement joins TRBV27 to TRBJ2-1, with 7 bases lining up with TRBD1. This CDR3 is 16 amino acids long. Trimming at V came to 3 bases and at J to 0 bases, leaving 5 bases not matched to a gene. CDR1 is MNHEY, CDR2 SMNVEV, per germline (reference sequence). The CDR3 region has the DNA TGTGCCAGCAGTTTTCATGCAGGGGGCTCCTACAATGAGCAGTTCTTC. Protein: CASSFHAGGSYNEQFF.

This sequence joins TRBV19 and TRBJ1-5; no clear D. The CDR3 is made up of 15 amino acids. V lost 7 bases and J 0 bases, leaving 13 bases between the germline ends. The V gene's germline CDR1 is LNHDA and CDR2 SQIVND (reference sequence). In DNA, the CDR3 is TGTGCCAGTAAAAGCTATAGAAATAGCAATCAGCCCCAGCATTTT. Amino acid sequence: CASKSYRNSNQPQHF.

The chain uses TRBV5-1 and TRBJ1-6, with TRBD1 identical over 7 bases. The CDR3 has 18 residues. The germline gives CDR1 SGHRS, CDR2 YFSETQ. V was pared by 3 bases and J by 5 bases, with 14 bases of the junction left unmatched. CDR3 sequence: CASSSTGPLSVNNSPLHF. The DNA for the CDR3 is TGCGCCAGCAGCTCGACAGGGCCTCTTTCGGTCAATAATTCACCCCTCCACTTT.

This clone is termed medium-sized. In DNA, the CDR3 is TGTGCCAGCAGCTACCTAGACTTCCAGGGTTGCAACGAGCAGTACTTC. It is translated as CASSYLDFQGCNEQYF. The rearrangement uses TRBV7-2 and TRBJ2-7; the D gene is possibly TRBD1 (5 bases). Trimming left V 4 bases short and J 5 bases short, with 21 bases between. CDR1 SGHTA and CDR2 FQGNSA come from the germline V gene. CDR3 length equals 16 residues.

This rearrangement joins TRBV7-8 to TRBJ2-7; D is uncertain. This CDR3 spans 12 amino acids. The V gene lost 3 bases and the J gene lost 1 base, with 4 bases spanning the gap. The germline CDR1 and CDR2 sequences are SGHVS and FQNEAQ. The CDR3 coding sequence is TGTGCCAGCAGCTTCAGTTCCTACGAGCAGTACTTC. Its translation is CASSFSSYEQYF.